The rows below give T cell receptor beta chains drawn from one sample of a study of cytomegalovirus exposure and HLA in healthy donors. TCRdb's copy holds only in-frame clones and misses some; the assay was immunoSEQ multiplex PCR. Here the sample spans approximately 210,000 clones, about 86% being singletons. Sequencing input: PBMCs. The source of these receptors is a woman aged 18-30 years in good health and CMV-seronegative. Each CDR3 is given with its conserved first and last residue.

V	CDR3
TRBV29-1	CSVEARGSGSSYNEQFF
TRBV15	CATSIQGSNQPQHF
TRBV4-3	CASSQDASGSSSYNEQFF
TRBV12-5	CASGFRRGDTQYF
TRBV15	CATSREGRWTAGEQFF
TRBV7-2	CASTFWRNTEAFF
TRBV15	CATSSRTSSTDTQYF
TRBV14	CASSQDPNAGELFF
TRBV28	CASSKLSGRVSSSYEQYF
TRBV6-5	CASSLQTGPGTQYF
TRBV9	CASSVDGQREIPDTQYF
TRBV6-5	CASRDDRGLWGEQYF
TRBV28	CASSFLLGGSGRAVNEQFF
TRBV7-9	CASSLHFGDAEQYF
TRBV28	CASSLARKLTGNLQFF
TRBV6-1	CASSDRGRGGTDTQYF
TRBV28	CASSLEQDRLAQYF
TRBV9	CASNEGAGLITGELFF
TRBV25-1	CASSPPYREGEKLFF
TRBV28	CASSSVPGGEVNYGYTF
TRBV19	CASSIARGQSGANVLTF
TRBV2	CASDVSSTRNTEAFF
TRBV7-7	CASSLTSGNDEQYF
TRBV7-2	CASSLAPRNEQFF
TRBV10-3	CAIRTGTSANNEQFF
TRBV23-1	CASSHQNEQFF
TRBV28	CASSLSPRSSGNEQFF
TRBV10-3	CAIMGAGPTEAFF
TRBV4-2	CASSQVGKGGAKNIQYF
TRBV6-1	CASSPGLQNNEQFF
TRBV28	CASSLPGQDGYTF
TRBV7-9	CASSLAGSYEQYF
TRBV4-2	CASSQDTSGIADQNIQYF
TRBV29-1	CSVGGTTGADTQYF
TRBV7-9	CASSLGTGVRYEQYF